The sequence of this TCR beta chain was determined in a study of blood T cell repertoires in COVID-19. Study background: The United States, Italy and Spain provided the acute and convalescent COVID-19 samples. Sources were T cells, B-cell-depleted T cells, or PBMCs; the material itself was cDNA or gDNA.

Original processing notes: The assay estimated nucleated cells by amplifying reference gene primers. Profiled with immunoSEQ multiplex PCR; TCRdb holds only in-frame clones, not every one. V, J and clone size reflect that table, while D and trimming were determined from the DNA. The sample includes 50,000 to 60,000 clones, 65% to 90% of them seen just once. Trimming removed 3 bases at V and 6 bases at J, with 11 bases between. Germline V CDR1 and CDR2: MDHEN, SYDVKM. CDR3 length: 14 amino acids. This chain connects TRBV28 to TRBJ1-4, with D perhaps TRBD1 (5 bases). Sequencing was carried out using peripheral blood. The source is a human donor in a cohort sampled during active COVID-19. CDR3 in amino acids: CASSFPGEDEKLFF. Here the CDR3 DNA reads TGTGCCAGCAGTTTCCCGGGGGAGGATGAAAAACTGTTTTTT.